These 5 T cell receptor beta chains were all obtained from the same sample, sequenced in a study of vaccination and CD4 T cells after COVID-19. Treatment noted: roughly 11-day PBMC culture with coronavirus spike peptide pools or control peptides (ViraFEST assay). Antigens for these TCRs are unknown. The study sequenced cultured CD4+ T cell DNA using the Oncomine TCR Beta short-read assay. TCRdb ran MiXCR on the PCR reads and lists one entry per CDR3 protein. The table includes about 25,000 distinct CDR3 sequences, around 48% detected once. Material: CD4+ T cells from blood, cultured in vitro. These receptors all stem from a human donor who had recovered from COVID-19.

The gene calls are TRBV28 and TRBJ1-6; 7 nucleotides align to TRBD1. The CDR3 runs 17 residues. Germline V gene lookup returns CDR1 MDHEN and CDR2 SYDVKM. Germline trimming cut 2 bases from V and 0 bases from J; bases unmatched to any gene: 4. CDR3 protein: CASSLLGQSSYNSPLHF. The DNA for the CDR3 is TGTGCCAGCAGTTTACTGGGACAGAGCTCCTATAATTCACCCCTCCACTTT.

This chain uses TRBV12-3 or TRBV12-4 with TRBJ1-5; unclear D gene. V was cut by 5 bases and J by 0 bases, with 11 bases left in between. The CDR3 covers 15 residues. The CDR3 DNA sequence: TGTGCCAGCAGTCTCCGGGGAAATAGCAATCAGCCCCAGCATTTT. Its protein is CASSLRGNSNQPQHF.

This clonotype has a handful of counts. The chain uses TRBV6-5 and TRBJ1-6; D unresolved. Per the germline V gene, CDR1 is MNHEY and CDR2 is SVGAGI. The CDR3 contains 13 residues. The V and J ends lost 4 bases and 6 bases respectively, with 7 bases between them. The CDR3 here is CASSFSSNSPLHF. CDR3 in DNA: TGTGCCAGCAGTTTCAGTAGTAATTCACCCCTCCACTTT.

This chain joins TRBV2 and TRBJ1-2, with D perhaps TRBD1 (5 bases). The CDR3 is 18 residues long. Germline CDR1 SNHLY, CDR2 FYNNEI. The V end was cut by 4 bases, the J end by 0 bases, with 21 bases between. CDR3 nucleotides: TGTGCCAGCAGTGGACAGTCGTCGGAGATCGTTCCTAACTATGGCTACACCTTC. As protein: CASSGQSSEIVPNYGYTF.

This clonotype was detected only a few times. CDR3 DNA: TGTGCCAGCAGCTTAGGGGGACAGGGAGGCACAGATACGCAGTATTTT. This encodes CASSLGGQGGTDTQYF. The chain has TRBV7-6 and TRBJ2-3; 9 bases are a match to TRBD1. The junction had 3 bases not matched to a gene; V was cut back by 1 base and J by 1 base. Per the germline V gene, CDR1 is SGHVS and CDR2 is FNYEAQ. The CDR3 contains 16 residues. Full variable domain (outside the CDR3, taken from reference TRBV7-6 and TRBJ2-3): GAGVSQSPRYKVTKRGQDVALRCDPISGHVSLYWYRQALGQGPEFLTYFNYEAQQDKSGLPNDRFSAERPEGSISTLTIQRTEQRDSAMYRCASSLGGQGGTDTQYFGPGTRLTVL.